This T cell receptor (beta chain) is from a study of cytomegalovirus exposure and HLA in healthy donors. The study, taken as a whole, reports: The study put roughly 160 TCR beta chains on its list as cytomegalovirus-associated. A later analysis linked a missense DCLRE1C variant to TCR beta V- and J-gene trimming. In all likelihood, a cluster of highly shared sequence variants was a sequencing artifact. In most subjects, TCR beta sequences reportedly gave accurate predictions of HLA-A and HLA-B alleles.

Vbeta (60) and Jbeta (13) primers were used in the PCR. Clones were sequenced by immunoSEQ multiplex PCR, and TCRdb holds only the in-frame ones, with some missing. Found here are 100,000 to 150,000 clones, under 85% of them singletons; the top ten hold around 4%. This clone has only one observation. The antigen remains undetermined. The CDR3 is 15 residues long. The V end was cut by 4 bases, the J end by 0 bases, with 11 bases between. The germline gives CDR1 ENHRY, CDR2 SYGVKD. This TCR came from a male donor in good health and CMV-seropositive. The chain uses TRBV10-3 and TRBJ2-3; D possibly corresponds to TRBD1 (5 bases). The specimen was PBMCs. The CDR3 DNA follows: TGTGCCATCAGTGCCCGCCAGGGAAGCACAGATACGCAGTATTTT. Translating it yields CAISARQGSTDTQYF.